This is a list of T cell receptor beta chains from one sample in a study of identical twins. TCRdb reanalysed the 5' RACE reads using MiXCR and keeps one entry per CDR3 protein. The sample carries a few hundred thousand distinct CDR3 sequences, over 9% recorded once. The same data also contributed to another study, on yellow fever vaccine responses in identical twins.

The sample was CD8+ T cells sorted from blood. The receptor source for this set is a woman under 30 in good health. The CDR3 runs from the conserved cysteine through the conserved F or W. D genes are given only for firm matches. Only some rows state a clone size, as once, few, many or a class for expanded clones.

d_call clone_size j_call cdr3_length v_call cdr3_aa cdr3_nt
TRBD2 many TRBJ2-5 14 TRBV20-1 CSANGGAQQETQYF TGCAGTGCTAACGGGGGGGCGCAGCAAGAGACCCAGTACTTC
TRBD2 . TRBJ2-5 16 TRBV19 CASSIQAGDFQETQYF TGTGCCAGTAGTATTCAAGCGGGAGACTTCCAAGAGACCCAGTACTTC
TRBD2 few TRBJ2-4 17 TRBV24-1 CATSKGLAGAGSNIQYF TGTGCCACCAGTAAGGGACTAGCGGGGGCCGGATCAAACATTCAGTACTTC
. once TRBJ2-1 12 TRBV6-2/TRBV6-3 CASCYPPNEQFF TGTGCCAGCTGTTACCCTCCTAATGAGCAGTTCTTC
. few TRBJ2-1 12 TRBV20-1 CSANRGVDEQFF TGCAGTGCTAATCGAGGCGTAGATGAGCAGTTCTTC
TRBD2 . TRBJ2-1 16 TRBV7-6 CASSLSSGRANGEQFF TGTGCCAGCAGCTTATCTAGCGGGAGGGCCAACGGTGAGCAGTTCTTC
. few TRBJ2-4 15 TRBV6-1 CASSEAQGLLDIQYF TGTGCCAGCAGTGAAGCCCAGGGTTTACTCGACATTCAGTACTTC
. few TRBJ1-2 13 TRBV6-1 CASSEDPNYGYTF TGTGCCAGCAGTGAAGATCCTAACTATGGCTACACCTTC
. . TRBJ2-1 16 TRBV28 CASSSNIQGVLCEQFF TGTGCCAGCAGTTCAAATATACAGGGCGTACTCTGTGAGCAGTTCTTC
. . TRBJ2-1 15 TRBV11-2 CASSLWDPTGGEQFF TGTGCCAGCAGCTTATGGGACCCAACTGGGGGGGAGCAGTTCTTC
TRBD2 . TRBJ2-1 14 TRBV13 CASSWGLADNEQFF TGTGCCAGCAGCTGGGGACTAGCGGACAATGAGCAGTTCTTC
. . TRBJ2-2 14 TRBV6-2/TRBV6-3 CASSWDWDTGELFF TGTGCCAGCAGTTGGGACTGGGACACCGGGGAGCTGTTTTTT
TRBD1 few TRBJ2-3 14 TRBV6-2/TRBV6-3 CASSYIQGTDTQYF TGTGCCAGCAGTTACATACAGGGGACAGATACGCAGTATTTT
. . TRBJ2-3 15 TRBV2 CASRAGQRSTDTQYF TGTGCCAGCAGAGCAGGACAGAGAAGCACAGATACGCAGTATTTT
. many TRBJ1-1 12 TRBV29-1 CSVGRVGSEAFF TGCAGCGTTGGACGGGTTGGATCTGAAGCTTTCTTT
. . TRBJ2-2 15 TRBV20-1 CSAEGSGANTGELFF TGCAGTGCCGAAGGTAGCGGCGCGAACACCGGGGAGCTGTTTTTT
TRBD1 . TRBJ2-1 15 TRBV27 CASSLGGQGLDEQFF TGTGCCAGCAGTTTAGGCGGACAGGGACTGGATGAGCAGTTCTTC